This is a list of T cell receptor beta chains from one sample in a study of T cells in Graves' hyperthyroidism and ophthalmopathy. TCRdb processed the multiplex PCR reads anew with MiXCR; each CDR3 protein has one entry. The sample lists 300,000 to 450,000 distinct CDR3 sequences, roughly 20% occurring once. Sequencing was carried out using blood. These receptors all stem from a middle-aged woman with Graves' ophthalmopathy. Both conserved end residues are part of each CDR3. A D gene is named only where the DNA matches it firmly. Some rows have no size entry. The others give once, few or many, or a class for an expanded clone.

CDR3 length: 13
D gene: NA
J gene: TRBJ2-7
V gene: TRBV4-1
clone size: many
CDR3 DNA: TGCGCCAGCAGCCAAGAATCGATCGGCGAGCAGTACTTC
CDR3 protein: CASSQESIGEQYF

CDR3 length: 13
D gene: NA
J gene: TRBJ2-5
V gene: TRBV20-1
clone size: many
CDR3 DNA: TGCAGTGCCCCTTACAGGTACCAAGAGACCCAGTACTTC
CDR3 protein: CSAPYRYQETQYF

CDR3 length: 16
D gene: TRBD1
J gene: TRBJ2-5
V gene: TRBV4-1
clone size: many
CDR3 DNA: TGCGCCAGCAGCCTACCCCCAGGGGGAGTGCAAGAGACCCAGCACTTC
CDR3 protein: CASSLPPGGVQETQHF

CDR3 length: 18
D gene: TRBD2
J gene: TRBJ2-7
V gene: TRBV2
clone size: many
CDR3 DNA: TGTGCCAGCAGCCCAATAGGGACTAGCGGGAGTTGGTCCTACGAGCAGTACTTC
CDR3 protein: CASSPIGTSGSWSYEQYF

CDR3 length: 16
D gene: TRBD1
J gene: TRBJ2-3
V gene: TRBV5-1
clone size: NA
CDR3 DNA: TGCGCCAGCAGCTTGGCCGGAACAGGGGGCACAGATACGCAGTATTTT
CDR3 protein: CASSLAGTGGTDTQYF

CDR3 length: 12
D gene: NA
J gene: TRBJ2-7
V gene: TRBV10-1
clone size: NA
CDR3 DNA: TGCGCCACAGAAGGACAGACCTACGAGCAGTACTTC
CDR3 protein: CATEGQTYEQYF

CDR3 length: 14
D gene: TRBD1
J gene: TRBJ2-7
V gene: TRBV27
clone size: many
CDR3 DNA: TGTGCCAGCACCACCCTGAACAGGGGGTACGAGCAGTACTTC
CDR3 protein: CASTTLNRGYEQYF

CDR3 length: 11
D gene: TRBD1
J gene: TRBJ1-2
V gene: TRBV6-5
clone size: many
CDR3 DNA: TGTGCCAGCAGGAGACAGGGTGGCTACACCTTC
CDR3 protein: CASRRQGGYTF

CDR3 length: 16
D gene: TRBD1
J gene: TRBJ2-4
V gene: TRBV2
clone size: many
CDR3 DNA: TGTGCCAGCAGTGATAACAGGGGATCGGCCAAAAACATTCAGTACTTC
CDR3 protein: CASSDNRGSAKNIQYF

CDR3 length: 14
D gene: TRBD2
J gene: TRBJ2-7
V gene: TRBV11-2
clone size: many
CDR3 DNA: TGTGCCAGCAGCTTTGCGGGAGTTCTTTACGAGCAGTACTTC
CDR3 protein: CASSFAGVLYEQYF

CDR3 length: 14
D gene: TRBD2
J gene: TRBJ2-7
V gene: TRBV10-3
clone size: many
CDR3 DNA: TGTGCCATCACCCCGACTAGCGGGACTTACGAGCAGTACTTC
CDR3 protein: CAITPTSGTYEQYF

CDR3 length: 12
D gene: NA
J gene: TRBJ2-2
V gene: TRBV28
clone size: many
CDR3 DNA: TGTGCCAGCAGTCCTCCAACCGGGGAGCTGTTTTTT
CDR3 protein: CASSPPTGELFF

CDR3 length: 16
D gene: NA
J gene: TRBJ2-5
V gene: TRBV11-2
clone size: NA
CDR3 DNA: TGTGCCAGCAGCTTATTAGGGGGGGGGTACCAAGAGACCCAGTACTTC
CDR3 protein: CASSLLGGGYQETQYF

CDR3 length: 15
D gene: TRBD1
J gene: TRBJ2-4
V gene: TRBV11-2
clone size: many
CDR3 DNA: TGTGCCAGCAGCTTAGTTCTGGCCAGGGGGAACATTCAGTACTTC
CDR3 protein: CASSLVLARGNIQYF

CDR3 length: 14
D gene: NA
J gene: TRBJ1-1
V gene: TRBV7-2
clone size: many
CDR3 DNA: TGTGCCAGCAGCTTAGGAGGGACGTCGGGGGTAGCTTTCTTT
CDR3 protein: CASSLGGTSGVAFF

CDR3 length: 14
D gene: NA
J gene: TRBJ2-7
V gene: TRBV9
clone size: many
CDR3 DNA: TGTGCCAGCAGCACCCGGACGAGCTCCTACGAGCAGTACTTC
CDR3 protein: CASSTRTSSYEQYF

CDR3 length: 13
D gene: NA
J gene: TRBJ2-2
V gene: TRBV15
clone size: many
CDR3 DNA: TGTGCCACCAGACTGATGAACACCGGGGAGCTGTTTTTT
CDR3 protein: CATRLMNTGELFF

CDR3 length: 21
D gene: TRBD2
J gene: TRBJ2-2
V gene: TRBV19
clone size: many
CDR3 DNA: TGTGCCAGTAGTATCATCGGGCCTAAGCCGGGACTAGCGGGAGACACCGGGGAGCTGTTTTTT
CDR3 protein: CASSIIGPKPGLAGDTGELFF

CDR3 length: 13
D gene: TRBD1
J gene: TRBJ1-2
V gene: TRBV3-1
clone size: many
CDR3 DNA: TGTGCCAGCAGCCAACTAAGGGACAGCGCAATCTTCTTC
CDR3 protein: CASSQLRDSAIFF

CDR3 length: 13
D gene: NA
J gene: TRBJ1-1
V gene: TRBV20-1
clone size: few
CDR3 DNA: TGCAGTGCATGTTCGGGGGGTCGTACTGAAGCTTTCTTT
CDR3 protein: CSACSGGRTEAFF

CDR3 length: 15
D gene: TRBD1
J gene: TRBJ1-1
V gene: TRBV6-1
clone size: NA
CDR3 DNA: TGTGCCAGCAGTGACGTTGGGACAGGGTCCCCTGAAGCTTTCTTT
CDR3 protein: CASSDVGTGSPEAFF

CDR3 length: 13
D gene: NA
J gene: TRBJ2-5
V gene: TRBV27
clone size: many
CDR3 DNA: TGTGCCAGCAGTTTCGGTGGGAGTGGGACCCAGTACTTC
CDR3 protein: CASSFGGSGTQYF

CDR3 length: 14
D gene: TRBD1
J gene: TRBJ1-5
V gene: TRBV12-3/TRBV12-4
clone size: once
CDR3 DNA: TGTGCCAGCAGAGCAGGGGGTCTTTGGCAGCCCCAGCATTTT
CDR3 protein: CASRAGGLWQPQHF

CDR3 length: 15
D gene: TRBD1
J gene: TRBJ2-1
V gene: TRBV4-3
clone size: many
CDR3 DNA: TGCGCCAGCAGCCGGGAACTAGGGGGCCGGAATGAGCAGTTCTTC
CDR3 protein: CASSRELGGRNEQFF

CDR3 length: 13
D gene: NA
J gene: TRBJ2-5
V gene: TRBV2
clone size: many
CDR3 DNA: TGTGCCAGCAGTGGGGGGCAGTTAGAGACCCAGTACTTC
CDR3 protein: CASSGGQLETQYF

CDR3 length: 15
D gene: NA
J gene: TRBJ2-7
V gene: TRBV11-2
clone size: many
CDR3 DNA: TGTGCCAGCAGCTTAGTGGGGCGGATTCCCTACGAGCAGTACTTC
CDR3 protein: CASSLVGRIPYEQYF

CDR3 length: 14
D gene: NA
J gene: TRBJ1-6
V gene: TRBV12-3/TRBV12-4
clone size: NA
CDR3 DNA: TGTGCCAGCAGTTTCGGACAGCCAAATTCACCCCTCCACTTT
CDR3 protein: CASSFGQPNSPLHF

CDR3 length: 15
D gene: NA
J gene: TRBJ1-2
V gene: TRBV6-1
clone size: NA
CDR3 DNA: TGTGCCAGCAGTGAAGAGCTAATCCTAAACTATGGCTACACCTTC
CDR3 protein: CASSEELILNYGYTF